What follows is one T cell receptor beta chain and its context. Its target antigen remains unknown. The record has no base qualities; no much larger clone is one base away. Trimming at the junction amounts to 0 bases on V and 3 bases on J, and the germline ends lie 10 bases apart. The CDR3 starts with the cysteine, ends with the phenylalanine, and has 14 residues. This entry keeps only the CDR3 DNA: 42 bases, framed from base 1. The germline V gene specifies SGDLS as CDR1 and YYNGEE as CDR2. These data come from a study of T-cell memory formation after mild COVID-19 (TCRdb year 2021). Describing the broader study: TCR sequence clusters from the two donors were largely donor specific. Longitudinal TCRalpha and TCRbeta repertoire sequencing tracked T-cell clones expanding and contracting after mild COVID-19 in a couple of donors. Two young, previously healthy adult volunteers made up the cohort, one male and one female. Here is what the overall study found, with its caveats: Only a couple of mild cases were covered by the study, and larger cohorts that include severe cases with pre-infection samples were considered necessary. Whether the second-wave clones peaking on day 37 were SARS-CoV-2 specific was not confirmed. Clones that contracted from day 15 to 85 showed balanced CD4/CD8 phenotypes, whereas a second wave of clones that expanded from day 15 to 37 leaned towards CD4+. Some responding clones were detected in pre-infection memory, which suggested that pre-existing cross-reactive memory T cells had joined the SARS-CoV-2 response. Contracting CD4+ clones were found mainly in CM and EM memory subsets, while CD8+ clones were enriched in EMRA.

TCRdb shows the sequencer as Illumina NovaSeq 6000. Using 5'RACE with constant-segment primers, TCRalpha and TCRbeta cDNA libraries were constructed, with sample barcodes and unique molecular identifiers added in the process. Trizol reagent was used to extract RNA from every sample. Amplification of the libraries took two PCR steps, and the second step added a second sample barcode plus Illumina TruSeq adapters. Sequencing of libraries was performed on an Illumina NovaSeq with 2 x 150 bp paired-end reads. Turning to the authors' computational methods: Reads were demultiplexed and collapsed into UMI-guided consensus sequences with migec v1.2.7. Using mixcr v2.1.11, UMI consensuses were aligned to TRA and TRB V and J templates and then assembled into clonotypes. A clonotype was counted as expanded or contracted only when both edgeR and NoisET called the clonotype significant, with the noise models trained on biological replicates. For edgeR calls, a false discovery rate-adjusted p below 0.01 and a log2 fold-change threshold of 1 were applied. As an exploratory analysis of dynamics, PCA with hierarchical clustering was applied to max-normalized trajectories of the 1000 most abundant clonotypes. Separately sequenced CD4+ and CD8+ repertoires were used to assign a CD4 or CD8 phenotype to each responding clone. TCRdb took the public reads, trimmed them with fastp at Q25, ran MiXCR for clone calling and kept in-frame beta chains. When rows share a CDR3 protein, they turn into one entry using the most common DNA and genes. The authors' filters were not applied to this entry. For this sample there are over 120,000 distinct CDR3 sequences; roughly a quarter appear just once. The top ten hold 24% of the sample.

Ficoll-Paque density gradient centrifugation was used to isolate PBMCs. Sequenced input: PBMCs or a T cell subset sorted from them (not recorded which). The V and J segments used are TRBV9 and TRBJ2-7; no D gene can be assigned with confidence. The receptor was derived from an adult woman who had mild COVID-19 (a few samples of this study predate the infection). The sample titles of this study are shuffled in the database, so cell type and time point are left out; the donor was told from shared clones. For the CDR3, the sequence is CASSVGVGIYEQYF. The DNA reads as follows: TGTGCCAGCAGCGTAGGTGTCGGAATCTACGAGCAGTACTTC. With the rest looked up from the reference TRBV9 and TRBJ2-7 genes rather than sequenced, the full variable domain is DSGVTQTPKHLITATGQRVTLRCSPRSGDLSVYWYQQSLDQGLQFLIQYYNGEERAKGNILERFSAQQFPDLHSELNLSSLELGDSALYFCASSVGVGIYEQYFGPGTRLTVT.